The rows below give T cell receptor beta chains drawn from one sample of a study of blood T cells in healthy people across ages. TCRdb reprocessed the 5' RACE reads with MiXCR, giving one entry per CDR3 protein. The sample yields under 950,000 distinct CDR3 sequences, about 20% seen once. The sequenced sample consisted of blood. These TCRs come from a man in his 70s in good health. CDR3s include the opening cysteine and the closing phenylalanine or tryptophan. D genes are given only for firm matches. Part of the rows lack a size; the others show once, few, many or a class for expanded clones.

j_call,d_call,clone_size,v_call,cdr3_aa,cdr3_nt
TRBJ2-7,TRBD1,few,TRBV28,CASSFPRTGKPTYEQYF,TGTGCCAGCAGTTTCCCCAGGACAGGCAAGCCCACCTACGAGCAGTACTTC
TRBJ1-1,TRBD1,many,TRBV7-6,CASSRDRDTEAFF,TGTGCCAGCAGCCGGGACAGGGACACTGAAGCTTTCTTT
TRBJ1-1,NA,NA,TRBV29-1,CSALTQLNTEAFF,TGCAGCGCCCTGACACAGCTGAACACTGAAGCTTTCTTT
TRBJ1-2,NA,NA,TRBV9,CASSPPTLSYGYTF,TGTGCCAGCAGCCCACCGACACTTAGCTATGGCTACACCTTC
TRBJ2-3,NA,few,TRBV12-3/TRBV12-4,CASSFWRSSTDTQYF,TGTGCCAGCAGTTTCTGGCGGAGCTCCACAGATACGCAGTATTTT
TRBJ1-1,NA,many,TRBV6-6,CASTRGAGGNTEAFF,TGTGCCAGCACCCGGGGGGCGGGGGGGAACACTGAAGCTTTCTTT
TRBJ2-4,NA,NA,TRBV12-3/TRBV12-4,CASSFPGSQKNIQYF,TGTGCCAGCAGTTTTCCGGGCAGCCAAAAAAACATTCAGTACTTC
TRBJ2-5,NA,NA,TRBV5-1,CASNTRPPSSWGETQYF,TGCGCCAGCAACACCCGACCTCCTTCCTCCTGGGGAGAGACCCAGTACTTC
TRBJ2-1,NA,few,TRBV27,CASSPTTSSSEQFF,TGTGCCAGCAGTCCGACGACTAGTTCTAGCGAGCAGTTCTTC
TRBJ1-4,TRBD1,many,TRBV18,CASSPPRDREESANEKLFF,TGTGCCAGCTCACCACCGAGGGACAGGGAGGAGTCGGCTAATGAAAAACTGTTTTTT
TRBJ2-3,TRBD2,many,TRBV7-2,CASSRSGLAGGRTDTQYF,TGTGCCAGCAGCCGCTCAGGACTAGCGGGAGGGAGAACAGATACGCAGTATTTT
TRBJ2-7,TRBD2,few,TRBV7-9,CASSTAGTSYEQYF,TGTGCCAGCAGCACCGCCGGGACTAGCTACGAGCAGTACTTC
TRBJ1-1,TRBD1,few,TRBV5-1,CASRGGGTGIMNTEAFF,TGCGCCAGCCGCGGCGGGGGGACAGGGATAATGAACACTGAAGCTTTCTTT
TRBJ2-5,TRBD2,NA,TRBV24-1,CATLTSGRAKETQYF,TGTGCCACCCTTACTAGCGGGAGGGCAAAAGAGACCCAGTACTTC
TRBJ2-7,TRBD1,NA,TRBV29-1,CSVDRGGTYEQYF,TGCAGCGTGGACAGGGGAGGCACCTACGAGCAGTACTTC
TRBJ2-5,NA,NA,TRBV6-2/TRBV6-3,CASSYSSWAEETQYF,TGTGCCAGCAGTTACTCGTCTTGGGCAGAAGAGACCCAGTACTTC
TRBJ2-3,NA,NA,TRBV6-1,CASIDGTTDTQYF,TGTGCCAGCATCGACGGGACGACAGATACGCAGTATTTT